The 26 T cell receptor beta chains below all came from one sample that was sequenced in a study of blood T cell repertoires in COVID-19. Produced via immunoSEQ multiplex PCR; TCRdb's table is partial and in-frame only. Among roughly 330,000 clones, about 83% were seen once, and the ten largest hold around 1.5%. Sample: peripheral blood. These receptors all come from a woman between 50 and 59 years old with acute or convalescent COVID-19.

V gene TRBV7-3 combines with J gene TRBJ2-3; possibly TRBD2 for D (5 bases). The CDR3 runs to 13 residues. V shed 6 bases and J shed 8 bases, with 15 bases lying between them. Germline V gene lookup returns CDR1 SGHTA and CDR2 FQGTGA. CDR3 in amino acids: CASRPGSGGTQYF. In DNA form, the CDR3 reads TGTGCCAGCAGACCAGGAAGCGGCGGTACGCAGTATTTT.

V gene TRBV19 combines with J gene TRBJ2-7; 9 bases are a match to TRBD1. With V trimmed by 7 bases and J by 3 bases, 7 bases remained unmatched. The germline V gene encodes CDR1 LNHDA and CDR2 SQIVND (reference sequence). This CDR3 region has 14 residues. The CDR3 region is CASTSGQGFYEQYF. CDR3 sequence (DNA): TGTGCCAGTACCTCGGGACAGGGATTCTACGAGCAGTACTTC.

Here the CDR3 DNA reads TGTGCCATCACCCCCAATGAGCGGGAAGGGGGAATAAATGAGCAGTTCTTC. Translation gives CAITPNEREGGINEQFF. The rearrangement joins TRBV10-3 to TRBJ2-1; weak D call: TRBD2 (7 bases). CDR1 is ENHRY, CDR2 SYGVKD, per germline. CDR3 length: 17 residues. V gave up 7 bases and J gave up 7 bases, with 26 bases separating them.

This chain connects TRBV30 to TRBJ1-4; no definite D call. V was pared by 0 bases and J by 6 bases, with 5 bases between. This CDR3 is built from 12 residues. Germline lookup yields CDR1 GTSNPN and CDR2 SVGIG (reference sequence). The CDR3 DNA reads TGTGCCTGGAGTGTACGGGATGAAAAACTGTTTTTT. Protein: CAWSVRDEKLFF.

The V call is TRBV27, the J call TRBJ2-3, with TRBD2 matching 12 bases. This CDR3 spans 18 amino acids. Germline lookup yields CDR1 MNHEY and CDR2 SMNVEV (reference sequence). V trimming: 2 bases; J trimming: 5 bases; junction bases outside the gene matches: 11. The CDR3 is CASSLPNLAGGPRDTQYF. For the CDR3, the DNA is TGTGCCAGCAGTTTACCCAACCTAGCGGGAGGGCCTAGAGATACGCAGTATTTT.

The V gene is TRBV11-2, the J gene TRBJ1-1, with a tentative D call TRBD1 (5 bases). This CDR3 comprises 13 residues. Trimming pared 0 bases from V and 8 bases from J, leaving 10 bases between. Germline CDR1 is SGHAT and CDR2 is FQNNGV. Here the CDR3 reads CASSLELTGEAFF. In DNA form, the CDR3 reads TGTGCCAGCAGCTTAGAGTTAACAGGCGAAGCTTTCTTT. Together with reference TRBV11-2 and TRBJ1-1, the CDR3 gives the full variable domain: EAGVAQSPRYKIIEKRQSVAFWCNPISGHATLYWYQQILGQGPKLLIQFQNNGVVDDSQLPKDRFSAERLKGVDSTLKIQPAKLEDSAVYLCASSLELTGEAFFGQGTRLTVV.

This rearrangement joins TRBV9 to TRBJ2-1, with D maybe TRBD2 (6 bases). Germline CDR1 and CDR2: SGDLS and YYNGEE. V lost 2 bases and J lost 0, with 12 bases in between. CDR3 size: 16 residues. CDR3 region: CASSVPGSGSYNEQFF. CDR3 coding DNA: TGTGCCAGCAGCGTCCCCGGGAGTGGCTCCTACAATGAGCAGTTCTTC. Supplemented by reference TRBV9 and TRBJ2-1, the full variable domain reads DSGVTQTPKHLITATGQRVTLRCSPRSGDLSVYWYQQSLDQGLQFLIQYYNGEERAKGNILERFSAQQFPDLHSELNLSSLELGDSALYFCASSVPGSGSYNEQFFGPGTRLTVL.

This clone is a singleton in its sample. V and J are TRBV9 and TRBJ1-1; maybe TRBD1 (5 bases). Germline V gene sequence: CDR1 SGDLS, CDR2 YYNGEE. Trimming pared 0 bases from V and 1 base from J, leaving 13 bases between. This CDR3 comprises 16 residues. The CDR3, as DNA: TGTGCCAGCAGCGTAGGAAGGGGCAGGGAGAACACTGAAGCTTTCTTT. It specifies CASSVGRGRENTEAFF.

The CDR3 loop reads CASSLRLGTDTQYF. The CDR3 DNA reads TGTGCCAGCAGCTTGCGACTGGGCACAGATACGCAGTATTTT. The chain uses TRBV5-4 and TRBJ2-3; D ambiguous. The CDR3 spans 14 residues. Germline lookup yields CDR1 SGHNT and CDR2 YYREEE (reference sequence). Trimming removed 1 base from V and 1 base from J, with 7 bases in between.

The rearrangement joins TRBV15 to TRBJ2-1, with D tentatively TRBD2 (6 bases). Per germline, CDR1 LNHNV and CDR2 YYDKDF (reference sequence). V lost 1 base, J lost 6 bases, and 16 bases lay in between. CDR3 size: 16 residues. The CDR3 nucleotides are TGTGCCACCAGCAGAGGCGGGGTCCTCCTGTTCAATGAGCAGTTCTTC. Residues: CATSRGGVLLFNEQFF.

The genes are TRBV5-6 and TRBJ2-1; no reliable D call. This CDR3 has 15 amino acids. V gave up 0 bases and J gave up 0 bases, with 7 bases separating them. Germline V gene lookup returns CDR1 SGHDT and CDR2 YYEEEE. The CDR3 loop is CASSLGEYSYNEQFF. The CDR3 DNA reads as TGTGCCAGCAGCTTGGGAGAGTACTCCTACAATGAGCAGTTCTTC.

V usage is TRBV15 and J usage is TRBJ2-7, with 12 bases that match TRBD2. Unmatched junction bases numbered 9, after V lost 5 bases and J lost 7 bases. Germline V gene lookup returns CDR1 LNHNV and CDR2 YYDKDF (reference sequence). This CDR3 has 15 residues. The CDR3 spells CATSQTSGSLWEQYF. For the CDR3, the DNA is TGTGCCACCAGCCAGACTAGCGGGAGCCTTTGGGAGCAGTACTTC.

As DNA, the CDR3 is TGTGCCAGCAGCTTGGCCTCTAACACTGAAGCTTTCTTT. Residues: CASSLASNTEAFF. This rearrangement joins TRBV9 to TRBJ1-1, with D uncertain. This CDR3 spans 13 amino acids. Trimming cost V 4 bases and J 2 bases, with 9 bases left between them. Looked up from germline, CDR1 is SGDLS and CDR2 is YYNGEE. Filled out from reference TRBV9 and TRBJ1-1, the complete variable domain reads DSGVTQTPKHLITATGQRVTLRCSPRSGDLSVYWYQQSLDQGLQFLIQYYNGEERAKGNILERFSAQQFPDLHSELNLSSLELGDSALYFCASSLASNTEAFFGQGTRLTVV.

The rearrangement uses TRBV7-2 and TRBJ1-5; D is possibly TRBD1 (5 bases). V lost 5 bases and J 3 bases, leaving 14 bases between the germline ends. The CDR3 is 15 residues long. CDR1 and CDR2 (germline): SGHTA, FQGNSA. For the CDR3, the DNA is TGTGCCAGCAGCGAGCAACGGGGGGTCAATCAGCCCCAGCATTTT. It codes for CASSEQRGVNQPQHF.

The chain recombines TRBV9 with TRBJ2-3, with TRBD2 matching over 7 bases. Germline CDR1 is SGDLS and CDR2 is YYNGEE. V was pared by 0 bases and J by 1 base, with 8 bases of the junction left unmatched. There are 17 residues in the CDR3. CDR3 nucleotide sequence: TGTGCCAGCAGCGTAGAACGATTGCGGGAGCGCACAGATACGCAGTATTTT. It specifies CASSVERLRERTDTQYF. The full variable domain, rest sourced from reference TRBV9 and TRBJ2-3, is DSGVTQTPKHLITATGQRVTLRCSPRSGDLSVYWYQQSLDQGLQFLIQYYNGEERAKGNILERFSAQQFPDLHSELNLSSLELGDSALYFCASSVERLRERTDTQYFGPGTRLTVL.

The rearrangement links TRBV28 to TRBJ1-4; a possible D gene is TRBD1 (5 bases). Germline V gene data show CDR1 as MDHEN and CDR2 as SYDVKM. This CDR3 comprises 16 residues. With 3 bases removed from V and 6 bases from J, the gap between germline ends came to 17 bases. Here the CDR3 DNA reads TGTGCCAGCAGTTTCTCCCTGGGGGGGATGGATGAAAAACTGTTTTTT. It encodes CASSFSLGGMDEKLFF.

The chain joins TRBV18 to TRBJ2-7; 9 nucleotides line up with TRBD1. The CDR3 is 14 amino acids. CDR1 KGHSH and CDR2 LQKENI come from the germline V gene. V shed 10 bases and J 5 bases; nucleotides not matched to a gene: 12. The CDR3 nucleotides are TGTGCCACAGAATCCGGGACAGGGAACCACGAGCAGTACTTC. Translation: CATESGTGNHEQYF.

With regard to this clone: The junction and the germline gene differ at one end; a read error may be behind it. The chain uses TRBV9 and TRBJ1-2; 7 nucleotides line up with TRBD1. The CDR3 sequence is 16 residues long. Germline V gene sequence: CDR1 SGDLS, CDR2 YYNGEE. The CDR3, as DNA: TGTGCCAGCAGCGTAGCGACAGGGAGGCCCAACTATGACTACACCTTC. It encodes CASSVATGRPNYDYTF.

J is TRBJ2-7 and V is TRBV2; D might be TRBD2 (5 bases). Germline V gene lookup returns CDR1 SNHLY and CDR2 FYNNEI. CDR3 length equals 15 residues. V lost 4 bases and J 3 bases, leaving 16 bases between the germline ends. The CDR3 DNA reads TGTGCCAGCAGTGTCCGCGGGTCTACGCACTACGAGCAGTACTTC. It encodes CASSVRGSTHYEQYF. Full variable domain (remainder filled in from reference TRBV2 and TRBJ2-7): EPEVTQTPSHQVTQMGQEVILRCVPISNHLYFYWYRQILGQKVEFLVSFYNNEISEKSEIFDDQFSVERPDGSNFTLKIRSTKLEDSAMYFCASSVRGSTHYEQYFGPGTRLTVT.

This sequence joins TRBV7-3 and TRBJ2-1, with 10 bases identical to TRBD1. J lost 4 bases, V lost 4 bases, and 16 bases had no gene match. The CDR3 consists of 19 residues. The germline V gene has CDR1 SGHTA and CDR2 FQGTGA. This CDR3 is CASSSGTGARISQYNEQFF. The CDR3 nucleotides read TGTGCCAGCAGCTCCGGGACAGGGGCCCGAATAAGTCAATACAATGAGCAGTTCTTC.

V gene TRBV28 combines with J gene TRBJ1-2; maybe TRBD1 (5 bases). The CDR3 consists of 13 residues. The germline CDR1 and CDR2 sequences are MDHEN and SYDVKM. V lost 3 bases and J 7 bases, leaving 12 bases between the germline ends. The CDR3 here is CASSLWQGGGYTF. The CDR3 DNA is TGTGCCAGCAGTTTGTGGCAGGGAGGTGGCTACACCTTC.

This chain links TRBV19 with TRBJ2-3; TRBD1 agrees at 10 bases. This CDR3 is built from 16 residues. Unmatched junction bases numbered 4, after V lost 4 bases and J lost 0 bases. In germline, CDR1 is LNHDA, CDR2 SQIVND (reference sequence). CDR3 sequence (DNA): TGTGCCAGTAGTAGACAGGGGGCGCCGAGCACAGATACGCAGTATTTT. Translated, it gives CASSRQGAPSTDTQYF.

V and J are TRBV19 and TRBJ1-1, with 9 bases aligning to TRBD1. The CDR3 covers 14 residues. V lost 6 bases to trimming and J lost 4 bases; unmatched junction nucleotides: 6. Germline CDR1 and CDR2: LNHDA and SQIVND (reference sequence). CDR3 residues: CASSWTGDPTEAFF. The CDR3 nucleotides read TGTGCCAGTAGCTGGACAGGGGATCCCACTGAAGCTTTCTTT.

The chain joins TRBV18 to TRBJ2-6; 8 bases match TRBD1. CDR1 KGHSH and CDR2 LQKENI come from the germline V gene. Trimming cost V 3 bases and J 2 bases; bases outside gene matches: 0. CDR3 length: 15 residues. The CDR3: CASSPDRAGANVLTF. The DNA of the CDR3 is TGTGCCAGCTCACCGGACAGGGCTGGGGCCAACGTCCTGACTTTC.

The chain combines TRBV29-1 with TRBJ2-7, with TRBD1 matching over 8 bases. With V trimmed by 6 bases and J by 2 bases, 3 bases remained unmatched. The CDR3 contains 12 residues. CDR1 and CDR2 from the germline V gene are SQVTM and ANQGSEA. CDR3 protein: CSVLDRAYEQYF. The CDR3 bases are TGCAGCGTCCTGGACAGGGCCTACGAGCAGTACTTC.

The V and J genes are TRBV4-2 and TRBJ2-7; 11 bases are shared with TRBD2. Per germline, CDR1 LGHNA and CDR2 YNFKEQ. This CDR3 is built from 16 residues. V lost 1 base to trimming and J lost 3 bases; unmatched junction nucleotides: 5. The CDR3 loop is CASSQGRTSGYYEQYF. For the CDR3, the DNA is TGTGCCAGCAGCCAAGGTAGGACTAGCGGGTACTACGAGCAGTACTTC.